This T cell receptor beta chain was captured in a study of blood T cell repertoires in COVID-19. Study-level information: Specimens from acute and convalescent COVID-19 originated in the United States, Italy and Spain. In each case, the material was cDNA or gDNA derived from T cells, B-cell-depleted T cells, or PBMCs.

Per the original methods: Amplification of reference gene primers provided the estimated nucleated cell counts. Sequenced by immunoSEQ multiplex PCR; TCRdb stores in-frame clones only, minus some. That table supplies the V and J calls and clone size; D and trimming were determined from the DNA. The sample shows about 250,000 clones, approximately 80% of them seen only once. The V gene's germline CDR1 is SGHNT and CDR2 YENEEA. CDR3 size: 14 residues. Trimming shortened V by 1 base and J by 3 bases, and 8 bases separated the two germline ends. In its sample, this clone was seen once. The chain is built from TRBV11-3 and TRBJ2-3; TRBD2 might be the D (6 bases). The sample taken for sequencing was peripheral blood. The receptor comes from a man aged 80 or over with acute or convalescent COVID-19. The CDR3 loop reads CASSLAGVTDTQYF. In DNA form, the CDR3 reads TGTGCCAGCAGCTTAGCGGGGGTGACAGATACGCAGTATTTT.